One T cell receptor beta chain is described in this entry. These data come from a study of technical replicates of blood from a few donors. Germline lookup yields CDR1 SGHAT and CDR2 FQNNGV. Trimming stripped 0 bases from V and 0 bases from J, with 6 bases between. The CDR3 runs to 15 residues. Some clones are missing from TCRdb's copy, which holds only in-frame ones; the method was immunoSEQ multiplex PCR. The sample holds about 56,000 clones, approximately 92% seen once. This chain uses TRBV11-2 with TRBJ2-1; no reliable D call. Input material: PBMCs. The sequence derives from a human donor in good health. Some clones in this sample may be carry-over from other donors' samples. CDR3 in amino acids: CASSLEQFSYNEQFF. In nucleotides, the CDR3 is TGTGCCAGCAGCTTAGAACAGTTCTCCTACAATGAGCAGTTCTTC.